A single sample gave rise to the 9 T cell receptor beta chains below, sequenced in a study of STAT5B mutations in CD4+ large granular lymphocyte leukemia. Sequencing used immunoSEQ multiplex PCR; TCRdb keeps in-frame clones, though not all of them. The sample carries about 35,000 clones, roughly 79% recorded once. The sample taken for sequencing was CD4+ T cells from blood buffy coats. The receptor set was obtained from a human donor in good health.

A single count supports this clone. The chain combines TRBV10-3 with TRBJ2-2, with 10 bases lining up with TRBD2. V trimming: 8 bases; J trimming: 7 bases; junction bases outside the gene matches: 7. Germline CDR1 is ENHRY and CDR2 is SYGVKD. There are 14 residues in the CDR3. The CDR3 region is CAISSGLAIGELFF. CDR3 nucleotide sequence: TGTGCCATCTCATCGGGACTAGCGATCGGGGAGCTGTTTTTT.

The chain couples TRBV18 to TRBJ1-5; 10 nucleotides agree with TRBD1. Germline V gives CDR1 KGHSH, CDR2 LQKENI. With V trimmed by 3 bases and J by 0 bases, 2 bases remained unmatched. CDR3 length: 16 residues. CDR3 bases: TGTGCCAGCTCACCGGGACAGGGGACTAGCAATCAGCCCCAGCATTTT. The encoded protein is CASSPGQGTSNQPQHF.

The V call is TRBV6-5, the J call TRBJ1-1; TRBD1 might be the D (5 bases). This CDR3 has 13 amino acids. Per germline, CDR1 MNHEY and CDR2 SVGAGI. V shed 5 bases and J shed 3 bases, with 10 bases lying between them. The CDR3 reads CASSPGGYTEAFF. CDR3 DNA sequence: TGTGCCAGCAGTCCGGGGGGGTACACTGAAGCTTTCTTT.

The chain carries TRBV7-2 and TRBJ2-4, with D unresolved. The CDR3 contains 16 residues. From germline, CDR1 is SGHTA and CDR2 FQGNSA. Trimming pared 1 base from V and 0 bases from J, leaving 10 bases between. The CDR3 DNA reads TGTGCCAGCAGCTTAGTGGGCAGTCTAGCCAAAAACATTCAGTACTTC. The encoded protein is CASSLVGSLAKNIQYF.

The chain joins TRBV10-2 to TRBJ2-7; a possible D gene is TRBD2 (5 bases). The germline V and J ends were trimmed by 2 bases and 0 bases, with 14 bases remaining between them. Germline V gene sequence: CDR1 WSHSY, CDR2 SAAADI. The CDR3 covers 16 residues. The DNA of the CDR3 is TGCGCCAGCAGTGAGGACGGGATAGTAAGCTCCTACGAGCAGTACTTC. This translates into CASSEDGIVSSYEQYF.

This clone has a handful of counts. The V gene is TRBV19, the J gene TRBJ2-1; no firm D call. Trimming shortened V by 1 base and J by 4 bases, and 5 bases separated the two germline ends. The CDR3 is 13 residues long. Per germline, CDR1 LNHDA and CDR2 SQIVND (reference sequence). CDR3 sequence: CASSIAQYNEQFF. The CDR3 DNA reads as TGTGCCAGTAGTATAGCCCAGTACAATGAGCAGTTCTTC.

The rearrangement uses TRBV19 and TRBJ2-1, with 11 bases identical to TRBD2. V dropped 3 bases and J dropped 0; count of bases not matched to a gene: 1. This CDR3 is 16 amino acids long. Germline assignment: CDR1 LNHDA and CDR2 SQIVND (reference sequence). The CDR3 coding sequence is TGTGCCAGTAGTATTGGGACTAGCGGCTCCTACAATGAGCAGTTCTTC. Residues: CASSIGTSGSYNEQFF.

The rearrangement links TRBV28 to TRBJ2-7, with 10 nucleotides matching TRBD1. Trimming removed 5 bases from V and 3 bases from J; junction bases left unmatched: 13. In germline, CDR1 is MDHEN, CDR2 SYDVKM. CDR3 size: 17 residues. CDR3 in amino acids: CASSPTGTGDYNYEQYF. The DNA of the CDR3 is TGTGCCAGCAGTCCCACCGGGACAGGGGATTACAACTACGAGCAGTACTTC.

This chain connects TRBV5-6 to TRBJ2-2, with 7 bases lining up with TRBD1. This CDR3 contains 14 residues. V dropped 1 base and J dropped 8; count of bases not matched to a gene: 5. Germline V gene data show CDR1 as SGHDT and CDR2 as YYEEEE. CDR3 bases: TGTGCCAGCAGCTTGACAGGGGTCCTTGGGGAGCTGTTTTTT. It translates to CASSLTGVLGELFF.